This note documents a single TCR beta chain sequence. This clone was seen a few times. This receptor's antigen is unknown. Within one base of it there is no much larger clone, and no base qualities were kept. The collaborating institutions used their own protocols to collect whole blood in K2EDTA tubes. For TCRbeta analysis, collaborators shipped samples in one of three forms: frozen whole blood, isolated PBMCs, or DNA extracted from either of those sample types. Trimming accounts for 3 bases at V and 2 bases at J, while the number of junction bases matched to no gene is 6. As encoded in the germline V gene, CDR1 is MGHRA while CDR2 is YSYEKL. CDR3 length: 15 amino acids, cysteine to phenylalanine. The DNA shown is the 45-base CDR3, in frame from base 1. The immunoSEQ Assay, a bias-controlled multiplex PCR, was used to amplify TCRbeta CDR3 regions from genomic DNA. For the original study's pipeline: The number of nucleated cells in each sample was estimated by amplification of reference gene primers within the assay. To quantify the absolute abundance of each unique TCRbeta CDR3 rearrangement, sequence reads were collapsed and filtered. Productive Simpson clonality was computed per sample as the square root of Simpson's diversity index over productive rearrangements. TCRdb's version of the immuneACCESS table is confined to in-frame rearrangements and falls short of the full clone set. An unresolved V gene accounts for under half of the shortfall where checked; the remainder is of unknown origin. V, J and clone size were drawn from that table, and D and trimming were deduced from the DNA. Recorded for this sample are about 210,000 clones; about nine tenths of them occurred a single time. 4% to 6% of the sample goes to the ten largest clones.

These data come from a study of blood T cell repertoires in COVID-19 (dated by TCRdb to about 2020). Describing the broader study: The collaborator samples originated in the United States, Italy and Spain and spanned the acute and convalescent phases of COVID-19. The prospective study material was composed of cDNA or gDNA derived from T cells, B-cell-depleted T cells, or PBMCs. Subjects who had been exposed to COVID-19, were actively infected with it, or had recovered from it provided the deeply sampled blood TCRbeta repertoires that made up the dataset. A freely available public database, intended as a resource for researchers studying the immune response to SARS-CoV-2, is where the repertoires were released. The samples were drawn from two sources: the first 160 participants of the ongoing ImmuneRACE study, and 950 to 1,500 subjects contributed by 6 global collaborators. A de-identified subject ID, COVID-19 status, age in years and sex were almost always included in the sample metadata. HLA class I and class II types, where available, came from metadata supplied by the sample provider rather than from assay-based typing. Overall study outcomes, separate from this receptor: The quantity of clinical and demographic metadata differed by source and by participant and was supplied without curation.

Rearrangement joined TRBV4-1 to TRBJ1-2, with 7 junctional bases fitting TRBD1. Sample: peripheral blood. The receptor's source is a middle-aged woman with acute or convalescent COVID-19. DNA sequence: TGCGCCAGCAGCCATCAGCAGACAGGGAACTATGGCTACACCTTC. It encodes CASSHQQTGNYGYTF.